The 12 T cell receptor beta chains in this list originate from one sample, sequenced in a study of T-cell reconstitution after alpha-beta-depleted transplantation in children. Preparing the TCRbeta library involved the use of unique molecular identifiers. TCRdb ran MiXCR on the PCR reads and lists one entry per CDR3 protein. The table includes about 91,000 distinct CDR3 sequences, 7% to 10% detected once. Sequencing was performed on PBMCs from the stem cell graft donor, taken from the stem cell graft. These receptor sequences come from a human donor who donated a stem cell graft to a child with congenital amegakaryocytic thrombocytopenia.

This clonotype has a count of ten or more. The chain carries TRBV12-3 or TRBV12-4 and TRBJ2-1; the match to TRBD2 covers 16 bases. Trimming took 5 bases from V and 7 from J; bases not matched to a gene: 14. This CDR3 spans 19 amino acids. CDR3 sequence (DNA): TGTGCCAGCAGTCTCGGGACTAGCGGGAGGGCCGTGATTGTAAATGAGCAGTTCTTC. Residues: CASSLGTSGRAVIVNEQFF.

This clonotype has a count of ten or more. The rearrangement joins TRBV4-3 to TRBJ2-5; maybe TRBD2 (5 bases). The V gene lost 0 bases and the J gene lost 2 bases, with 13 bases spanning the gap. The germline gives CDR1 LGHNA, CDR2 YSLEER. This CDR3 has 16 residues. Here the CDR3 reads CASSQERAYGQETQYF. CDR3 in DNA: TGCGCCAGCAGCCAAGAGAGGGCCTATGGGCAAGAGACCCAGTACTTC.

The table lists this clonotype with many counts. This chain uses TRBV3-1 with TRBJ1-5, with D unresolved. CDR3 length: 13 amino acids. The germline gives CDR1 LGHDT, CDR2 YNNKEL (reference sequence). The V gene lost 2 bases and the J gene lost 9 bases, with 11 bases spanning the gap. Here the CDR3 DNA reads TGTGCCAGCAGCCAAATGGTTAGGGCGCCCCAGCATTTT. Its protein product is CASSQMVRAPQHF.

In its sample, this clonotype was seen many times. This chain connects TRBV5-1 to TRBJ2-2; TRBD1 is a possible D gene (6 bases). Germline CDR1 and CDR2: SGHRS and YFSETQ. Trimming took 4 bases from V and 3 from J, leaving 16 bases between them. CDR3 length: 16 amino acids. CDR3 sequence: CASSRRDRTHTGELFF. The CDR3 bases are TGCGCCAGCAGCCGGAGAGACAGGACCCACACCGGGGAGCTGTTTTTT.

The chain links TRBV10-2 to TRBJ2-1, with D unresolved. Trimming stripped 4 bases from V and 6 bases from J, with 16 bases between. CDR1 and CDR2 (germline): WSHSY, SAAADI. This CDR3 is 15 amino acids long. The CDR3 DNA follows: TGCGCCAGCAGTGTTTGGAAGACGGTCGGCAATGAGCAGTTCTTC. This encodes CASSVWKTVGNEQFF.

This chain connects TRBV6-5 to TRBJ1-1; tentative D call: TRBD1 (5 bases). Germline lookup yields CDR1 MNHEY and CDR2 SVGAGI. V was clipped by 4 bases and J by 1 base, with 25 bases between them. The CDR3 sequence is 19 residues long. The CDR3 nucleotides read TGTGCCAGCAGTTCTCGATTCTTGGACGGCATCGGGACGAACACTGAAGCTTTCTTT. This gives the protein CASSSRFLDGIGTNTEAFF.

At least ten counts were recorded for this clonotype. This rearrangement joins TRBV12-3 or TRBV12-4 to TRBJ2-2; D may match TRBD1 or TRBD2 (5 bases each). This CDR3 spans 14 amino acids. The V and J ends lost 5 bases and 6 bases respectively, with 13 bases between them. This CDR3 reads CASSRTGTAGELFF. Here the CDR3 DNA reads TGTGCCAGCAGTCGAACCGGGACCGCCGGGGAGCTGTTTTTT.

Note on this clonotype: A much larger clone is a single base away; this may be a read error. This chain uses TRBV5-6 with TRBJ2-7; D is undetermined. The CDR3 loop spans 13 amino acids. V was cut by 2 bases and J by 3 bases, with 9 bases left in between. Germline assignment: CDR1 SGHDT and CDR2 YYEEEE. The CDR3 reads CASSFGLIYEQYF. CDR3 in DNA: TGTGCCAGCAGCTTTGGGCTAATCTACGAGCAGTACTTC.

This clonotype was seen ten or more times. CDR3 coding DNA: TGTGCCAGCAGTTCTATGGACGAGCAGTTCTTC. It encodes CASSSMDEQFF. The chain employs TRBV12-3 or TRBV12-4 and TRBJ2-1; unclear D gene. The germline V and J ends were trimmed by 4 bases and 10 bases, with 8 bases remaining between them. This CDR3 spans 11 amino acids.

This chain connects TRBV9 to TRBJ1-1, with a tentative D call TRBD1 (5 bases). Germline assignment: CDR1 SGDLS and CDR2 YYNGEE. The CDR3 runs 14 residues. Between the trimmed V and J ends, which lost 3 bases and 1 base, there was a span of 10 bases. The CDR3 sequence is CASSEGTTNTEAFF. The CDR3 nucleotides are TGTGCCAGCAGCGAGGGGACGACGAACACTGAAGCTTTCTTT.

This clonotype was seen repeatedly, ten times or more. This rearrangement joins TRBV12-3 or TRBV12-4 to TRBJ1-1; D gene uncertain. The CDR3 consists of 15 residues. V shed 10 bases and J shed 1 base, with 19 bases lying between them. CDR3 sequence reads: CATGLEIRANTEAFF. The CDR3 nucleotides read TGTGCCACAGGATTGGAGATTCGGGCGAACACTGAAGCTTTCTTT.

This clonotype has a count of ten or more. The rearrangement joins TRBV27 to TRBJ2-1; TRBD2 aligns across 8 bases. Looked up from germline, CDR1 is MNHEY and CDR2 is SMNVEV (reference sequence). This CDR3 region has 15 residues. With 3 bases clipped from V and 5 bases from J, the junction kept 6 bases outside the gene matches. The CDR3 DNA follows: TGTGCCAGCAGTTTGAGGACTAGCCAGGACAATGAGCAGTTCTTC. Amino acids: CASSLRTSQDNEQFF.